This is a list of T cell receptor beta chains from one sample in a study of T cell responses to AZD1222 COVID-19 vaccine. Assay used: immunoSEQ multiplex PCR; TCRdb lists only in-frame clones, some missing. The sample contains about 160,000 clones, 70% to 90% of which appear only once. The sequencing here drew on peripheral blood, taken 28 days after the second AZD1222 dose. These receptors were taken from an adult who received the AZD1222 COVID-19 vaccine. The conserved cysteine and the conserved F or W are not part of the CDR3 here.

v_call cdr3_aa
TRBV6-5 ASSSRRGGNTIY
TRBV7-3 ASSGGMNTEAF
TRBV6-1 ASSEVEGRNEKLF
TRBV9 ASSVGLVRTQY
TRBV11-3 ASSLGGSRQF
TRBV5-1 ASSLTGGTSTDTQY
TRBV5-4 ASSSQLNTEAF
TRBV5-1 ANPSLPGTVDGYT
TRBV19 ASSAGGWTEAF
TRBV7-9 ASSSDYQPQH
TRBV7-2 ASSLKIPPSPLH
TRBV3-1/TRBV3-2 ASGVGLNQPQH
TRBV6-2/TRBV6-3 ASTPINGVGNSPLH
TRBV2 ASRDRGVGELF
TRBV6-5 ASSYSGGANTEAF
TRBV2 ASSGGLVRQF
TRBV27 ASSSITLGATNEKLF
TRBV5-6 ASSWGAGYT
TRBV7-9 ATGWAPEAF
TRBV19 ASRDRVGTEAF
TRBV7-2 ASTPGNANQPQH
TRBV7-9 ASSRLAGGQTSTDTQY
TRBV6-5 ASSYVRDSYNEQF
TRBV30 AWCSRGSTEAF
TRBV6-5 ASSYYKTRVGEAF
TRBV2 ASSEPGQPGYGYT
TRBV10-3 AISGVGGNTIY
TRBV30 AWNVGSTTNEKLF
TRBV6-5 ASSLAGNYGYT
TRBV5-1 ASSLGRGMGTDTQY
TRBV6-5 ASSFGGFGTEAF